This TCR beta chain stems from a study of identical twins. TCRdb redid the calling of the 5' RACE reads with MiXCR, one entry per CDR3 protein. Among 600,000 to 850,000 distinct CDR3 sequences, 18% were seen once, and the ten largest hold approximately 14%. A few counts support this clonotype. This same sample was also taken into another study, of T cells expressing NK-cell markers.

The clonotype comes from a woman between 18 and 30 years old in good health. The sample comprised PBMCs.

The CDR3 region has the DNA TGTGCCACCAGCAGTGTCGACAGCTACACCACAGATACGCAGTATTTT. It specifies CATSSVDSYTTDTQYF. The rearrangement uses TRBV15 and TRBJ2-3; D might be TRBD1 (5 bases). Between the trimmed V and J ends, which lost 3 bases and 2 bases, there was a span of 15 bases. Germline V gene sequence: CDR1 LNHNV, CDR2 YYDKDF (reference sequence). This CDR3 has 16 amino acids.